A single sample is the source of the 27 T cell receptor beta chains below, sequenced in a study of blood T cell repertoires in COVID-19. Sequencing used immunoSEQ multiplex PCR; TCRdb keeps in-frame clones, though not all of them. The table records 300,000 to 350,000 clones, approximately 86% of them present only once. Sequenced: PBMCs or T cells enriched from blood (not recorded which). The receptors shown here come from a woman between 35 and 50 years old with acute COVID-19.

The DNA for the CDR3 is TGTGCCAGCAGTTACTCTGCAGGGTCGGGCTACACCTTC. Translated, it gives CASSYSAGSGYTF. The chain is built from TRBV6-5 and TRBJ1-2; TRBD1 is a possible D gene (5 bases). Germline V CDR1 and CDR2: MNHEY, SVGAGI. The CDR3 has 13 residues. Trimming pared 0 bases from V and 8 bases from J, leaving 10 bases between.

The sample holds one count of this clone. This chain joins TRBV9 and TRBJ2-3; weak D call: TRBD1 (6 bases). With 4 bases removed from V and 2 bases from J, the gap between germline ends came to 14 bases. CDR1 SGDLS and CDR2 YYNGEE come from the germline V gene. CDR3 size: 15 residues. The CDR3 DNA follows: TGTGCCAGCAGCCCACCCAGGGGAGCCACAGATACGCAGTATTTT. Protein: CASSPPRGATDTQYF.

The chain recombines TRBV29-1 with TRBJ2-1, with 7 bases lining up with TRBD1. Germline CDR1 SQVTM, CDR2 ANQGSEA. V lost 1 base and J lost 7; bases outside the gene matches: 4. CDR3 length: 13 residues. CDR3 nucleotide sequence: TGCAGCGTTGAAGGTGGCAGGGGGAATGAGCAGTTCTTC. Its protein product is CSVEGGRGNEQFF.

This clone was observed many times. The chain employs TRBV9 and TRBJ2-1; 7 bases are shared with TRBD2. The junction had 7 bases not matched to a gene; V was cut back by 0 bases and J by 4 bases. Germline-derived CDR1 and CDR2 are SGDLS and YYNGEE. The CDR3 has 16 amino acids. The CDR3 region is CASSVGGGRGYNEQFF. In DNA form, the CDR3 reads TGTGCCAGCAGCGTAGGTGGAGGGAGGGGTTACAATGAGCAGTTCTTC. Full variable domain (rest looked up from reference TRBV9 and TRBJ2-1): DSGVTQTPKHLITATGQRVTLRCSPRSGDLSVYWYQQSLDQGLQFLIQYYNGEERAKGNILERFSAQQFPDLHSELNLSSLELGDSALYFCASSVGGGRGYNEQFFGPGTRLTVL.

This chain joins TRBV28 and TRBJ1-2; 10 bases map to TRBD1. Germline values: CDR1 MDHEN, CDR2 SYDVKM. V gave up 1 base and J gave up 5 bases; unmatched junction bases: 10. This CDR3 has 17 amino acids. The CDR3, as DNA: TGTGCCAGCAGTTTATCGACAGGGGGCTACGAGGGATATGGCTACACCTTC. This encodes CASSLSTGGYEGYGYTF.

The J gene is TRBJ1-4, the V gene TRBV9, with 9 positions matching TRBD1. Germline-derived CDR1 and CDR2 are SGDLS and YYNGEE. CDR3 length: 15 amino acids. V was clipped by 4 bases and J by 2 bases; unmatched bases: 3. CDR3 coding DNA: TGTGCCAGCAGCCCGACAGGGGGGACTAATGAAAAACTGTTTTTT. Its protein product is CASSPTGGTNEKLFF.

In this sample, this clone turned up once. J is TRBJ2-5 and V is TRBV7-2, with D tentatively TRBD1 (6 bases). The CDR3 extends over 15 amino acids. In germline, CDR1 is SGHTA, CDR2 FQGNSA. Trimming took off 1 base at V and 1 base at J, with 10 bases between the two ends. CDR3 region: CASSLGGTLQETQYF. The CDR3 coding sequence is TGTGCCAGCAGCTTAGGAGGGACACTCCAAGAGACCCAGTACTTC. The full variable domain, its missing parts supplied by reference TRBV7-2 and TRBJ2-5, is GAGVSQSPSNKVTEKGKDVELRCDPISGHTALYWYRQSLGQGLEFLIYFQGNSAPDKSGLPSDRFSAERTGGSVSTLTIQRTQQEDSAVYLCASSLGGTLQETQYFGPGTRLLVL.

V is TRBV7-2 and J is TRBJ1-4, with a weak D call TRBD1 (6 bases). Germline V gene lookup returns CDR1 SGHTA and CDR2 FQGNSA. This CDR3 region has 16 residues. The V gene lost 2 bases and the J gene lost 7 bases, with 17 bases spanning the gap. CDR3 amino acids: CASSLRAGGQGEKLFF. CDR3 in DNA: TGTGCCAGCAGCTTAAGGGCCGGGGGGCAAGGTGAAAAACTGTTTTTT.

The genes are TRBV5-8 and TRBJ2-2; possibly TRBD2 for D (5 bases). V gave up 1 base and J gave up 5 bases, with 12 bases separating them. Germline V gene data show CDR1 as SGHTS and CDR2 as YDEGEE. CDR3 length: 15 residues. CDR3 coding DNA: TGTGCCAGCAGCTTGAGGCGGGTAGGAACCGGGGAGCTGTTTTTT. It encodes CASSLRRVGTGELFF. Full variable domain (missing parts from reference TRBV5-8 and TRBJ2-2): EAGVTQSPTHLIKTRGQQATLRCSPISGHTSVYWYQQALGLGLQFLLWYDEGEERNRGNFPPRFSGRQFPNYSSELNVNALELEDSALYLCASSLRRVGTGELFFGEGSRLTVL.

This clone came up once. The chain couples TRBV19 to TRBJ1-5; no clear D gene. Germline CDR1 and CDR2: LNHDA and SQIVND (reference sequence). The CDR3 is made up of 14 amino acids. V lost 1 base, J lost 11 bases, and 15 bases lay in between. CDR3 DNA: TGTGCCAGTAGTATAGGGGCACTCCCCGGGGCCCAGCATTTT. Amino acids: CASSIGALPGAQHF.

The chain employs TRBV2 and TRBJ1-2, with a weak D call TRBD1 (5 bases). The CDR3 loop spans 12 amino acids. Per germline, CDR1 SNHLY and CDR2 FYNNEI. Trimming cost V 6 bases and J 4 bases, with 9 bases left between them. CDR3 coding DNA: TGTGCCAGCAGGCAGGGTCCCTATGGCTACACCTTC. This gives the protein CASRQGPYGYTF.

The CDR3 DNA sequence: TGTGCCAGCAGTTTATCCCTACCGGGACAGGGGGCCTCAGATACGCAGTATTTT. Amino acids: CASSLSLPGQGASDTQYF. The chain has TRBV27 and TRBJ2-3; 12 nucleotides line up with TRBD1. The V gene end was trimmed by 0 bases and the J gene end by 4 bases; junction bases not matched to a gene: 8. In germline, CDR1 is MNHEY, CDR2 SMNVEV (reference sequence). The CDR3 has 18 amino acids.

A few counts support this clone. The rearrangement links TRBV5-6 to TRBJ2-5, with 7 bases aligning to TRBD2. V was clipped by 3 bases and J by 2 bases; unmatched bases: 13. The CDR3 loop spans 17 amino acids. CDR1 SGHDT and CDR2 YYEEEE come from the germline V gene. The chain's CDR3 is CASSSYLERDVQETQYF. The CDR3 bases are TGTGCCAGCAGCTCCTACCTGGAGCGGGACGTACAAGAGACCCAGTACTTC.

The chain carries TRBV19 and TRBJ1-1; 7 bases fit TRBD1. Germline V gene data show CDR1 as LNHDA and CDR2 as SQIVND (reference sequence). The CDR3 extends over 14 amino acids. J gave up 2 bases and V 8 bases, and 8 bases lay outside the gene matches. CDR3: CASLRQGRNTEAFF. The CDR3 nucleotides read TGTGCCAGTCTACGACAGGGACGAAACACTGAAGCTTTCTTT. Variable domain in full (rest from reference TRBV19 and TRBJ1-1): DGGITQSPKYLFRKEGQNVTLSCEQNLNHDAMYWYRQDPGQGLRLIYYSQIVNDFQKGDIAEGYSVSREKKESFPLTVTSAQKNPTAFYLCASLRQGRNTEAFFGQGTRLTVV.

The rearrangement uses TRBV19 and TRBJ2-6; 8 bases match TRBD1. With V trimmed by 2 bases and J by 1 base, 4 bases remained unmatched. The CDR3 has 17 residues. CDR1 and CDR2 (germline): LNHDA, SQIVND (reference sequence). Here the CDR3 reads CASSISRGRSGANVLTF. CDR3 nucleotides: TGTGCCAGTAGTATAAGCAGGGGGCGGTCTGGGGCCAACGTCCTGACTTTC.

The chain joins TRBV6-1 to TRBJ2-5; 8 bases agree with TRBD1. The CDR3 has 15 amino acids. Unmatched junction bases numbered 4, after V lost 2 bases and J lost 2 bases. CDR1 is MNHNS and CDR2 is SASEGT in the germline V gene. DNA for the CDR3: TGTGCCAGCAGTGAAAGCAGGGGGCCACAAGAGACCCAGTACTTC. Protein: CASSESRGPQETQYF.

This clone was seen more than once but under ten times. J is TRBJ2-4 and V is TRBV4-2; 8 bases are a match to TRBD1. Germline V CDR1 and CDR2: LGHNA, YNFKEQ. The length of the CDR3 is 20 residues. J gave up 0 bases and V 0 bases, and 13 bases lay outside the gene matches. CDR3 sequence reads: CASSQEIIQGGILAKNIQYF. CDR3 DNA sequence: TGTGCCAGCAGCCAAGAGATAATACAGGGGGGAATTCTAGCCAAAAACATTCAGTACTTC.

The chain carries TRBV7-9 and TRBJ1-2; no reliable D call. The germline CDR1 and CDR2 sequences are SEHNR and FQNEAQ (reference sequence). Trimming took off 5 bases at V and 5 bases at J, with 18 bases between the two ends. The CDR3 runs to 15 residues. The CDR3 region has the DNA TGTGCCAGCAGCATCCCGGGAGAAGGAGAATATGGCTACACCTTC. Residues: CASSIPGEGEYGYTF.

The chain couples TRBV7-2 to TRBJ2-5; TRBD2 aligns across 11 bases. The germline V gene encodes CDR1 SGHTA and CDR2 FQGNSA. The CDR3 sequence is 17 residues long. Trimming at V came to 0 bases and at J to 2 bases, leaving 5 bases not matched to a gene. CDR3 nucleotides: TGTGCCAGCAGCTTAGCGCATCTAGCGGGGGGTCAAGAGACCCAGTACTTC. Translation gives CASSLAHLAGGQETQYF.

The chain joins TRBV28 to TRBJ1-1; 9 bases match TRBD1. This CDR3 comprises 16 residues. J was trimmed by 3 bases and V by 6 bases; bases with no gene match: 11. Germline V gene lookup returns CDR1 MDHEN and CDR2 SYDVKM. CDR3 amino acids: CASRPWWDRDHTEAFF. Here the CDR3 DNA reads TGTGCCAGCAGACCTTGGTGGGACAGGGACCACACTGAAGCTTTCTTT.

V is TRBV25-1 and J is TRBJ1-4; no clear D gene. The CDR3 is made up of 12 amino acids. From germline, CDR1 is MGHDK and CDR2 SYGVNS. V was cut by 8 bases and J by 7 bases, with 11 bases left in between. CDR3 in DNA: TGTGCCAGCGAGGGAGCGGTTGAAAAACTGTTTTTT. It is translated as CASEGAVEKLFF.

V usage is TRBV9 and J usage is TRBJ2-7; D unresolved. This CDR3 spans 14 amino acids. V gave up 2 bases and J gave up 6 bases, with 15 bases separating them. The germline V gene has CDR1 SGDLS and CDR2 YYNGEE. The CDR3 loop reads CASSVSPGTGEQYF. In DNA form, the CDR3 reads TGTGCCAGCAGCGTCAGTCCAGGAACCGGCGAGCAGTACTTC.

The chain uses TRBV3-1 (or the pseudogene TRBV3-2) and TRBJ2-5; D is perhaps TRBD2 (5 bases). CDR1 and CDR2 (germline): LGHDT, YNNKEL (reference sequence). The CDR3 has 15 amino acids. With 1 base removed from V and 1 base from J, the gap between germline ends came to 10 bases. CDR3 DNA: TGTGCCAGCAGCCAAGGTCAAGGGAGCCAAGAGACCCAGTACTTC. Translating it yields CASSQGQGSQETQYF.

This clone was picked up one time. The chain links TRBV19 to TRBJ2-5, with D perhaps matching TRBD1 (6 bases). The CDR3 sequence is 14 residues long. Trimming took off 5 bases at V and 1 base at J, with 11 bases between the two ends. Germline loops: CDR1 LNHDA, CDR2 SQIVND (reference sequence). The CDR3 protein is CASSPDRIQETQYF. In DNA, the CDR3 is TGTGCCAGTAGTCCCGACAGGATCCAAGAGACCCAGTACTTC.

The genes are TRBV19 and TRBJ2-2, with 10 bases identical to TRBD2. Per germline, CDR1 LNHDA and CDR2 SQIVND (reference sequence). V was clipped by 4 bases and J by 1 base; unmatched bases: 6. The CDR3 loop spans 17 amino acids. CDR3 region: CASSTKWTSGNTGELFF. CDR3 DNA: TGTGCCAGTAGTACCAAATGGACTAGCGGGAACACCGGGGAGCTGTTTTTT.

In its sample, this clone was seen a few times. The V gene is TRBV5-1, the J gene TRBJ2-2; 10 bases map to TRBD2. The CDR3 is 16 residues long. Trimming cost V 3 bases and J 5 bases; bases outside gene matches: 7. The germline gives CDR1 SGHRS, CDR2 YFSETQ. CDR3 loop: CASSSPLAGVTGELFF. CDR3 sequence (DNA): TGCGCCAGCAGCTCCCCCCTAGCGGGAGTTACCGGGGAGCTGTTTTTT.

This clone was detected only a few times. The chain is built from TRBV5-4 and TRBJ1-4; 7 nucleotides match TRBD1. The CDR3 loop spans 16 amino acids. Germline CDR1 is SGHNT and CDR2 is YYREEE (reference sequence). V trimming: 4 bases; J trimming: 0 bases; junction bases outside the gene matches: 6. CDR3 sequence: CASSRDRDATNEKLFF. CDR3 DNA: TGTGCCAGCAGCCGTGACAGGGATGCAACTAATGAAAAACTGTTTTTT.